The entry below gives a single T cell receptor (beta chain) sequence along with its context. Antigen: not known. The sample is drawn from a study of blood T cells in healthy people across ages. Study-wide points: Aged donors had fewer naive CD4+ cells and lower diversity than long-lived donors.

Through a sample-barcoded 5' primer and a J-beta primer mix, a second PCR was run for 7 to 11 cycles. The yield of each sample was at least 2.5 million CDR3-containing paired-end reads. TCRdb re-derived calls from the 5' RACE reads in MiXCR, one entry per CDR3 protein. The profile shows hundreds of thousands of distinct CDR3 sequences, 45% to 55% of them singletons. Germline trimming cut 7 bases from V and 0 bases from J; bases unmatched to any gene: 6. The CDR3 runs 14 residues. Looked up from germline, CDR1 is MNHEY and CDR2 is SVGEGT. This sequence joins TRBV6-2 or TRBV6-3 and TRBJ2-7; 7 nucleotides match TRBD1. Sequencing was carried out using blood. The sequence came from a man older than 75 in good health. CDR3 in DNA: TGTGCCAGCAACCAAGGGACAGCCTCCTACGAGCAGTACTTC. Protein sequence: CASNQGTASYEQYF.